These 21 T cell receptor beta chains share one sample of origin, sequenced in a study of regulatory T cells in long-lasting Graves disease (TCRdb year 2021). Sample time point, as interpreted from the label and publication: newly diagnosed GD, antithyroid drugs for less than 3 months. For both TCR sequencing and RNA sequencing, RNA was extracted from PBMCs in TRIzol. Libraries were prepared through multiplex PCR. Instrument used: Illumina HiSeq 4000. iRepertoire HTBI primers and Arm-PCR amplification of CDR3 regions were used to construct TCR beta libraries. TCRdb redid the processing of the public reads, applying fastp at Q25 and MiXCR, and retained in-frame beta chains. For every CDR3 protein sequence, its rows merge into one entry that carries the most common genes and DNA. The sample table holds fewer than 650,000 distinct CDR3 sequences, of which approximately 16% were seen once. Approximately 12% of the sample lies in the top ten.

These data were also filed under a second study, of T cells in Graves' hyperthyroidism and ophthalmopathy.

Here the sequenced sample was peripheral blood mononuclear cells (PBMCs), taken at new diagnosis, from a patient treated with antithyroid drugs. These receptors were collected from a man between 18 and 35 years old with Graves disease. Donor details come from another sample of the same person, matched by shared clones.

The chain uses TRBV3-1 and TRBJ2-7, with 7 positions matching TRBD1. Germline values: CDR1 LGHDT, CDR2 YNNKEL (reference sequence). The J segment lost 1 base and the V segment lost 0 bases, leaving 12 bases of the junction unmatched. This CDR3 has 18 amino acids. This CDR3 is CASSQDRETGFGSYEQYF. CDR3 coding DNA: TGTGCCAGCAGCCAAGATCGTGAGACAGGGTTTGGGTCCTACGAGCAGTACTTC.

This clonotype appeared many times. The chain uses TRBV28 and TRBJ2-7; TRBD2 matches 7 bases. The CDR3 covers 17 residues. Trimming at V came to 4 bases and at J to 6 bases, leaving 18 bases not matched to a gene. Germline assignment: CDR1 MDHEN and CDR2 SYDVKM. This chain's CDR3 is CASSSLPLQGGAGEQYF. The CDR3 DNA reads as TGTGCCAGCAGTTCGCTACCCTTGCAGGGAGGGGCGGGCGAGCAGTACTTC.

About this clonotype: A single base separates this from a much larger clone, so it may be a read error. The chain is built from TRBV7-9 and TRBJ2-5, with TRBD2 matching over 8 bases. The CDR3 loop spans 16 amino acids. The germline gives CDR1 SEHNR, CDR2 FQNEAQ (reference sequence). The CDR3 loop is CASSSNSGSAYNEQLF. Here the CDR3 DNA reads TGTGCCAGCAGCTCCAACAGCGGGAGTGCATACAATGAGCAGCTCTTC.

This clonotype came up many times. The rearrangement joins TRBV5-1 to TRBJ2-7; 10 nucleotides line up with TRBD1. Per germline, CDR1 SGHRS and CDR2 YFSETQ. The CDR3 consists of 15 residues. V lost 4 bases to trimming and J lost 9 bases; unmatched junction nucleotides: 13. The CDR3 DNA follows: TGCGCCAGCAGCGCCTCGACAGGGGGCGGTGGGGTGCAGTACTTC. It is translated as CASSASTGGGGVQYF.

This clonotype was seen more than once but under ten times. This chain joins TRBV20-1 and TRBJ1-4; tentative D call: TRBD1 (5 bases). Germline V gene lookup returns CDR1 DFQATT and CDR2 SNEGSKA (reference sequence). The CDR3 is 12 amino acids. V was shortened by 4 bases and J by 6 bases, with 9 bases between the two germline ends. CDR3 coding DNA: TGCAGTGCTAAGACAGCGGATGAAAAACTGTTTTTT. Its translation: CSAKTADEKLFF.

Ten or more counts support this clonotype. The rearrangement uses TRBV5-1 and TRBJ2-7; 11 bases map to TRBD1. The ends lost 7 bases at V and 2 bases at J; junction bases unmatched: 5. Germline V gene data show CDR1 as SGHRS and CDR2 as YFSETQ. CDR3 size: 14 residues. CDR3 in DNA: TGCGCCAGCTCCCGGACAGGGGGCACCTACGAGCAGTACTTC. Its protein is CASSRTGGTYEQYF.

The sample holds many counts of this clonotype. The chain couples TRBV5-1 to TRBJ2-3; 8 positions agree with TRBD1. This CDR3 comprises 14 residues. V shed 2 bases and J 5 bases; nucleotides not matched to a gene: 4. Germline CDR1 reads SGHRS; CDR2 reads YFSETQ. DNA for the CDR3: TGCGCCAGCAGCTTCGGACAGGGTGGAGATACGCAGTATTTT. This encodes CASSFGQGGDTQYF.

This chain joins TRBV7-2 and TRBJ1-5; the D gene is possibly TRBD1 (5 bases). The CDR3 is made up of 15 amino acids. CDR1 and CDR2 (germline): SGHTA, FQGNSA. V lost 3 bases, J lost 7 bases, and 16 bases lay in between. CDR3 loop: CASSFQKGLRQPQHF. The CDR3 coding sequence is TGTGCCAGCAGCTTTCAAAAGGGGCTAAGGCAGCCCCAGCATTTT.

Many counts were recorded for this clonotype. J is TRBJ2-7 and V is TRBV28, with D perhaps matching TRBD2 (7 bases). The germline V gene has CDR1 MDHEN and CDR2 SYDVKM. V was clipped by 5 bases and J by 3 bases, with 20 bases between them. The CDR3 runs 16 residues. This chain's CDR3 is CASSPEGGGSVYEQYF. For the CDR3, the DNA is TGTGCCAGCAGTCCTGAGGGGGGGGGTAGCGTCTACGAGCAGTACTTC.

This clonotype occurred many times. This sequence joins TRBV29-1 and TRBJ1-1; TRBD1 is a possible D gene (5 bases). The CDR3 extends over 13 amino acids. The V and J ends lost 6 bases and 7 bases respectively, with 18 bases between them. Germline V gene data show CDR1 as SQVTM and CDR2 as ANQGSEA. The CDR3 DNA sequence: TGCAGCGTCGGAAACAAGGGTAGGGGTGAAGCTTTCTTT. This codes for CSVGNKGRGEAFF.

The chain recombines TRBV19 with TRBJ1-5, with D perhaps TRBD1 (6 bases). With 3 bases removed from V and 7 bases from J, the gap between germline ends came to 16 bases. In germline, CDR1 is LNHDA, CDR2 SQIVND (reference sequence). This CDR3 region has 15 residues. In nucleotides, the CDR3 is TGTGCCAGTAGTATGGTTGGGGGGGCAAGACAGCCCCAGCATTTT. It translates to CASSMVGGARQPQHF.

This clonotype was counted at least ten times. V and J are TRBV27 and TRBJ2-7; 8 bases are shared with TRBD2. The CDR3 contains 14 residues. The germline gives CDR1 MNHEY, CDR2 SMNVEV (reference sequence). The J segment lost 1 base and the V segment lost 5 bases, leaving 4 bases of the junction unmatched. CDR3 DNA: TGTGCCAGCAGTCCCGGGACTAGTTCCTACGAGCAGTACTTC. As protein: CASSPGTSSYEQYF.

Only a few counts were recorded for this clonotype. The gene calls are TRBV3-1 and TRBJ2-1, with 8 bases lining up with TRBD1. J was trimmed by 6 bases and V by 2 bases; bases with no gene match: 12. The CDR3 length is 17 residues. Germline CDR1 reads LGHDT; CDR2 reads YNNKEL (reference sequence). The CDR3 is CASSQYANGQGGNEQFF. As DNA, the CDR3 is TGTGCCAGCAGCCAATATGCAAATGGACAGGGTGGCAATGAGCAGTTCTTC.

This clonotype showed up many times. The rearrangement links TRBV28 to TRBJ2-5; D gene ambiguous. V lost 6 bases and J lost 1, with 6 bases in between. The CDR3 length is 12 residues. Germline V gene sequence: CDR1 MDHEN, CDR2 SYDVKM. The CDR3 protein is CASSQIQETQYF. The DNA of the CDR3 is TGTGCCAGCAGCCAAATCCAAGAGACCCAGTACTTC.

The V and J genes are TRBV27 and TRBJ1-1; 7 bases are shared with TRBD1. Germline V lookup: CDR1 MNHEY, CDR2 SMNVEV (reference sequence). V gave up 10 bases and J gave up 6 bases; unmatched junction bases: 17. The CDR3 consists of 15 residues. CDR3 sequence (DNA): TGTGCCACCCAGGGTGGGGTTCAGGGGGGGGCTGAAGCTTTCTTT. Translation: CATQGGVQGGAEAFF.

This clonotype came up many times. This chain joins TRBV12-3 or TRBV12-4 and TRBJ1-1, with 8 bases fitting TRBD1. J lost 2 bases, V lost 3 bases, and 5 bases had no gene match. The CDR3 has 15 amino acids. CDR3 residues: CASSLDTGGNTEAFF. Written as DNA, the CDR3 is TGTGCCAGCAGTTTGGACACAGGGGGAAACACTGAAGCTTTCTTT.

The chain recombines TRBV19 with TRBJ1-5; D may be TRBD1 (5 bases). The V end lost 5 bases, the J end lost 0 bases, and 14 bases lay between the germline ends. The CDR3 extends over 16 amino acids. Germline values: CDR1 LNHDA, CDR2 SQIVND (reference sequence). The CDR3 DNA is TGTGCCAGTAGTCCCTCGACAGCCTATAGCAATCAGCCCCAGCATTTT. Translation: CASSPSTAYSNQPQHF.

V and J are TRBV6-2 or TRBV6-3 and TRBJ2-5, with D possibly being TRBD1 (7 bases). V lost 6 bases to trimming and J lost 2 bases, with 13 bases between them. Germline lookup yields CDR1 MNHEY and CDR2 SVGEGT. This CDR3 has 14 amino acids. The CDR3 sequence: CASSRGTEQETQYF. CDR3 DNA sequence: TGTGCCAGCAGCCGCGGGACAGAACAAGAGACCCAGTACTTC.

This clonotype has a count of ten or more. The J gene is TRBJ2-3, the V gene TRBV6-5, with D unresolved. CDR1 and CDR2 (germline): MNHEY, SVGAGI. V lost 4 bases to trimming and J lost 0 bases, with 8 bases between them. The CDR3 is 14 residues long. The CDR3 protein is CASSSPVSTDTQYF. The DNA of the CDR3 is TGTGCCAGCAGTTCTCCGGTTAGCACAGATACGCAGTATTTT.

The table lists this clonotype with many counts. V gene TRBV2 combines with J gene TRBJ2-1; TRBD2 aligns across 11 bases. The CDR3 has 17 amino acids. V dropped 10 bases and J dropped 4; count of bases not matched to a gene: 15. Germline V CDR1 and CDR2: SNHLY, FYNNEI. CDR3 nucleotide sequence: TGTGCCAACACCGTACCTGCTTCTAGCGGGAGGTACAATGAGCAGTTCTTC. The encoded protein is CANTVPASSGRYNEQFF.

V gene TRBV29-1 combines with J gene TRBJ2-3, with D possibly being TRBD2 (6 bases). Germline V gene data show CDR1 as SQVTM and CDR2 as ANQGSEA. Deletions cut 3 bases from V and 6 bases from J, with 13 bases between. The CDR3 spans 13 residues. The CDR3 DNA sequence: TGCAGCGTTGAGTCCGGGAGTGGGGATACGCAGTATTTT. It specifies CSVESGSGDTQYF.